This is a list of T cell receptor beta chains from one sample in a study of naive and memory T cell subsets. TCRdb analysed the UMI-ligation and nested PCR reads with MiXCR anew, one entry per CDR3 protein. Here the sample spans about 5,400 distinct CDR3 sequences, around 7% being singletons. Sequencing input: effector memory CD8+ T cells from blood. These TCRs come from a human donor in good health. Both conserved end residues are part of each CDR3. Fields, in order: V gene, J gene, CDR3 length, clone size, D gene, CDR3 DNA, CDR3 protein. D genes are given only for firm matches. Only some rows state a clone size, as once, few, many or a class for expanded clones.

v_gene: TRBV5-6; j_gene: TRBJ2-7; len: 14; abundance: many; d_gene: TRBD2; CDR3nt: TGTGCCAGCAGCATGGTAGCGGGAGGAACCGAGCAGTACTTC; CDR3aa: CASSMVAGGTEQYF
v_gene: TRBV7-7; j_gene: TRBJ2-1; len: 13; abundance: few; d_gene: .; CDR3nt: TGTGCCAGCAGCTTCGGTACGGACAATGAGCAGTTCTTC; CDR3aa: CASSFGTDNEQFF
v_gene: TRBV4-2; j_gene: TRBJ2-1; len: 17; abundance: .; d_gene: TRBD2; CDR3nt: TGTGCCAGCAGCCAAGAAGCTAGCGGGGGGTCCTACAATGAGCAGTTCTTC; CDR3aa: CASSQEASGGSYNEQFF
v_gene: TRBV21-1; j_gene: TRBJ2-7; len: 14; abundance: few; d_gene: .; CDR3nt: TGTGCCAGCAGCCCCGACAGGAACCTTTACGAGCAGTACTTC; CDR3aa: CASSPDRNLYEQYF
v_gene: TRBV20-1; j_gene: TRBJ1-1; len: 12; abundance: medium-sized; d_gene: .; CDR3nt: TGCAGTGCTTCCCCAGGTGGCACTGAAGCTTTCTTT; CDR3aa: CSASPGGTEAFF
v_gene: TRBV4-2; j_gene: TRBJ2-5; len: 15; abundance: .; d_gene: .; CDR3nt: TGTGCCAGCAGCCAGGGAGGGACAGGACAAGAGACCCAGTACTTC; CDR3aa: CASSQGGTGQETQYF
v_gene: TRBV20-1; j_gene: TRBJ1-1; len: 15; abundance: many; d_gene: .; CDR3nt: TGCAGTGCTCCCAACCCCCGGCAGATGAACACTGAAGCTTTCTTT; CDR3aa: CSAPNPRQMNTEAFF
v_gene: TRBV6-2/TRBV6-3; j_gene: TRBJ1-1; len: 14; abundance: .; d_gene: .; CDR3nt: TGTGCCAGCAGTTACTGGAGAATGAACACTGAAGCTTTCTTT; CDR3aa: CASSYWRMNTEAFF
v_gene: TRBV20-1; j_gene: TRBJ1-5; len: 16; abundance: few; d_gene: TRBD1; CDR3nt: TGCAGTGCTAGAGCCATATACAGGGGGGTCAATCAGCCCCAGCATTTT; CDR3aa: CSARAIYRGVNQPQHF
v_gene: TRBV7-9; j_gene: TRBJ2-2; len: 14; abundance: once; d_gene: .; CDR3nt: TGTGCCAGCAGCTTAACTGCGAACACCGGGGAGCTGTTTTTT; CDR3aa: CASSLTANTGELFF
v_gene: TRBV9; j_gene: TRBJ1-3; len: 16; abundance: medium-sized; d_gene: .; CDR3nt: TGTGCCAGCAGCCATGACAGCATCGCCTCTGGAAACACCATATATTTT; CDR3aa: CASSHDSIASGNTIYF
v_gene: TRBV6-2/TRBV6-3; j_gene: TRBJ2-3; len: 14; abundance: many; d_gene: .; CDR3nt: TGTGCCAGCGGAAGCGGCGACAGCACAGATACGCAGTATTTT; CDR3aa: CASGSGDSTDTQYF
v_gene: TRBV6-4; j_gene: TRBJ2-2; len: 15; abundance: .; d_gene: TRBD1; CDR3nt: TGTGCCAGCAGTGAAAGACAGGGGGCCGGCGGGGAGCTGTTTTTT; CDR3aa: CASSERQGAGGELFF
v_gene: TRBV5-8; j_gene: TRBJ2-7; len: 14; abundance: .; d_gene: TRBD1; CDR3nt: TGTGCCAGCAGCTTCGGGACAGGGCTCTACGAGCAGTACTTC; CDR3aa: CASSFGTGLYEQYF
v_gene: TRBV27; j_gene: TRBJ2-7; len: 14; abundance: many; d_gene: TRBD1; CDR3nt: TGTGCCAGCAGTTACCGGACAGGTTCCAACGAGCAGTACTTC; CDR3aa: CASSYRTGSNEQYF
v_gene: TRBV20-1; j_gene: TRBJ1-3; len: 13; abundance: large; d_gene: .; CDR3nt: TGCAGTGCTAGAGCCCTGTCTGGAAACACCATATATTTT; CDR3aa: CSARALSGNTIYF
v_gene: TRBV24-1; j_gene: TRBJ1-5; len: 15; abundance: once; d_gene: .; CDR3nt: TGTGCCACCAGTGGGTCGGAGGGGGAAATCGGGCCCCAGCATTTT; CDR3aa: CATSGSEGEIGPQHF
v_gene: TRBV27; j_gene: TRBJ2-2; len: 14; abundance: many; d_gene: TRBD1; CDR3nt: TGTGCCAGCAGGGGGACAGGAGAGGTCGGGGAGCTGTTTTTT; CDR3aa: CASRGTGEVGELFF
v_gene: TRBV6-2/TRBV6-3; j_gene: TRBJ2-6; len: 18; abundance: few; d_gene: TRBD1; CDR3nt: TGTGCCAGCTCGTCAGGGACAGGGCTACGCTCTGGGGCCAACGTCCTGACTTTC; CDR3aa: CASSSGTGLRSGANVLTF
v_gene: TRBV20-1; j_gene: TRBJ2-7; len: 13; abundance: .; d_gene: TRBD2; CDR3nt: TGCAGTGCTAGGGATACTAGCGACTACGAGCAGTACTTC; CDR3aa: CSARDTSDYEQYF